These T cell receptor beta chains were read from a single sample in a study of vaccination effects on CD4 cells after COVID-19. No cognate antigen is known for these TCRs. Method: immunoSEQ multiplex PCR; TCRdb's copy keeps in-frame clones and lacks some. The table shows under 80,000 clones, with about 70% occurring only once. Sequenced here: CD4+ T cells from PBMCs cultured with HCoV-229E spike peptides, sampled before COVID-19 vaccination. These receptors were taken from a human donor who received a COVID-19 vaccine. The CDR3 runs from the conserved cysteine through the conserved F or W. A D gene is named only where the DNA matches it firmly. Clone sizes are given selectively: once, few, many, or a class where the clone is expanded.

d_gene,v_gene,j_gene,abundance,CDR3aa,CDR3nt
-,TRBV30,TRBJ2-3,-,CAWSTQGIGTDTQYF,TGTGCCTGGAGTACCCAGGGTATTGGGACAGATACGCAGTATTTT
-,TRBV5-5,TRBJ1-3,-,CASSFEHTVSSGNTIYF,TGTGCCAGCAGCTTCGAACATACAGTTAGCTCTGGAAACACCATATATTTT
-,TRBV7-9,TRBJ1-1,-,CASSLRSGHDTEAFF,TGTGCCAGCAGCTTACGATCGGGACATGACACTGAAGCTTTCTTT
-,TRBV18,TRBJ1-4,-,CASSQETGINEKLFF,TGTGCCAGCTCACAGGAGACGGGTATTAATGAAAAACTGTTTTTT
-,TRBV30,TRBJ1-5,once,CAWSTQGSNQPQHF,TGTGCCTGGAGTACGCAGGGGAGCAATCAGCCCCAGCATTTT
TRBD2,TRBV24-1,TRBJ2-2,-,CATSDPLAGGPGELFF,TGTGCCACCAGTGACCCGCTAGCGGGGGGGCCCGGGGAGCTGTTTTTT
-,TRBV28,TRBJ1-4,-,CASSLPGGGEKLFF,TGTGCCAGCAGTCTCCCCGGGGGCGGAGAAAAACTGTTTTTT
TRBD2,TRBV7-8,TRBJ2-2,-,CASSQGRLAGGTGELFF,TGTGCCAGCAGCCAGGGGAGACTGGCGGGGGGAACCGGGGAGCTGTTTTTT
TRBD1,TRBV4-2,TRBJ2-5,-,CASSRDRETQYF,TGTGCCAGCTCCCGGGACAGAGAGACCCAGTACTTC
TRBD1,TRBV5-1,TRBJ2-1,few,CASSLSAGGSYNEQFF,TGCGCCAGCAGCTTGAGCGCAGGGGGCTCCTACAATGAGCAGTTCTTC
TRBD1,TRBV30,TRBJ1-2,-,CAWSGGGSYYGYTF,TGTGCCTGGAGTGGAGGGGGCAGTTATTATGGCTACACCTTC
-,TRBV6-5,TRBJ2-5,once,CASSYSGRETQYF,TGTGCCAGCAGTTACTCGGGGAGGGAGACCCAGTACTTC
-,TRBV10-3,TRBJ2-3,-,CAIRDLMGTDTQYF,TGTGCCATCAGAGACTTAATGGGGACAGATACGCAGTATTTT
-,TRBV19,TRBJ2-5,once,CASSTTLGGGGETQYF,TGTGCCAGTAGTACCACCCTCGGGGGTGGGGGGGAGACCCAGTACTTC
-,TRBV15,TRBJ2-3,-,CATSRDPTGSDTQYF,TGTGCCACCAGCAGAGACCCAACAGGGTCAGATACGCAGTATTTT
-,TRBV6-1,TRBJ1-1,few,CASSDVRGRTEAFF,TGTGCCAGCAGTGATGTCAGGGGCCGGACTGAAGCTTTCTTT
TRBD1,TRBV15,TRBJ1-2,-,CATSSDRGRDGYTF,TGTGCCACCAGCAGTGACAGGGGGCGGGATGGCTACACCTTC
TRBD1,TRBV19,TRBJ1-1,-,CASSKDRGNTEAFF,TGTGCCAGTAGTAAGGACAGGGGGAATACTGAAGCTTTCTTT
TRBD2,TRBV7-9,TRBJ2-1,few,CASSFQRGDYNEQFF,TGTGCCAGCAGTTTCCAGCGGGGGGACTACAATGAGCAGTTCTTC
-,TRBV7-3,TRBJ1-6,-,CASSLSAPPNSPLHF,TGTGCCAGCAGTCTTTCAGCTCCACCTAATTCACCCCTCCACTTT
-,TRBV5-1,TRBJ2-3,once,CASSSAGPTDTQYF,TGCGCCAGCAGCTCGGCAGGGCCCACAGATACGCAGTATTTT
TRBD1,TRBV10-3,TRBJ2-5,-,CAIRPDRGIETQYF,TGTGCCATCAGACCTGACAGGGGTATCGAGACCCAGTACTTC
-,TRBV30,TRBJ1-4,once,CAWTPTGSLREKLFF,TGTGCCTGGACACCTACAGGGTCTCTTCGGGAAAAACTGTTTTTT
TRBD2,TRBV18,TRBJ2-3,-,CASSPGTSGGASTDTQYF,TGTGCCAGCTCACCCGGGACTAGCGGGGGGGCAAGCACAGATACGCAGTATTTT
-,TRBV7-2,TRBJ1-1,-,CASSLVWANTEAFF,TGTGCCAGCAGCTTAGTTTGGGCTAACACTGAAGCTTTCTTT
TRBD2,TRBV7-2,TRBJ2-2,-,CASSPQSGGGTGELFF,TGTGCCAGCAGCCCGCAGTCGGGCGGGGGCACCGGGGAGCTGTTTTTT
-,TRBV6-2/TRBV6-3,TRBJ1-1,-,CASSLGTGTQAFF,TGTGCCAGCAGTTTGGGTACCGGGACCCAAGCTTTCTTT
TRBD2,TRBV4-1,TRBJ2-4,-,CASSPRKQAGLVNIQYF,TGCGCCAGCAGCCCCCGTAAGCAAGCGGGACTAGTGAACATTCAGTACTTC
-,TRBV6-1,TRBJ2-1,-,CASTRQGGFGNEQFF,TGTGCCAGCACTCGTCAGGGGGGGTTCGGGAATGAGCAGTTCTTC
TRBD1,TRBV12-5,TRBJ2-5,-,CASGGRDRGFQETQYF,TGTGCTAGTGGAGGCCGGGACAGGGGCTTCCAAGAGACCCAGTACTTC
-,TRBV7-9,TRBJ1-6,few,CASSLDGRDPLHF,TGTGCCAGCAGCTTAGATGGGCGTGACCCCCTCCACTTT
-,TRBV5-8,TRBJ1-5,-,CASSLDREYQPQHF,TGTGCCAGCAGCTTGGACAGGGAATACCAGCCCCAGCATTTT
-,TRBV6-2/TRBV6-3,TRBJ1-2,-,CASSYSSRDLYGYTF,TGTGCCAGCAGTTACAGCTCTCGGGACCTCTATGGCTACACCTTC
-,TRBV6-5,TRBJ1-6,-,CASGYTDVNSPLHF,TGTGCCAGCGGGTATACGGACGTTAATTCACCCCTCCACTTT
TRBD1,TRBV4-1,TRBJ2-1,-,CASSQKKILGGQVHNEQFF,TGCGCCAGCAGCCAAAAGAAGATTCTTGGGGGACAGGTCCACAATGAGCAGTTCTTC
-,TRBV2,TRBJ2-1,-,CAWAGQTNEQFF,TGTGCCTGGGCGGGACAGACGAATGAGCAGTTCTTC
TRBD1,TRBV11-2,TRBJ1-2,-,CASRQGGQDYGYTF,TGTGCCAGCAGACAGGGGGGACAGGACTATGGCTACACCTTC
TRBD2,TRBV5-5,TRBJ2-2,-,CASSGLAGLNTGELFF,TGTGCCAGCAGCGGTCTAGCGGGTTTGAACACCGGGGAGCTGTTTTTT
TRBD2,TRBV7-9,TRBJ2-4,few,CASSSGGAGENIQYF,TGTGCCAGCAGCTCCGGGGGGGCCGGAGAAAACATTCAGTACTTC
TRBD2,TRBV3-1/TRBV3-2,TRBJ2-3,-,CASSQGTSGGQGTQYF,TGTGCCAGCAGCCAAGGGACTAGCGGGGGACAAGGTACGCAGTATTTT
-,TRBV19,TRBJ1-6,-,CASSYSNSPLHF,TGTGCCAGTAGTTACAGTAATTCACCCCTCCACTTT
-,TRBV5-1,TRBJ2-5,-,CASSLVAVQETQYF,TGCGCCAGCAGCTTGGTAGCAGTCCAAGAGACCCAGTACTTC
-,TRBV5-8,TRBJ2-3,-,CASPTLDLSTDTQYF,TGTGCCAGCCCAACACTAGATCTCAGCACAGATACGCAGTATTTT
-,TRBV5-4,TRBJ1-1,few,CASSLGGSAEAFF,TGTGCCAGCAGCCTGGGGGGGAGCGCTGAAGCTTTCTTT
-,TRBV4-1,TRBJ1-1,-,CASRGMTVNTEAFF,TGCGCCAGCCGGGGGATGACGGTGAACACTGAAGCTTTCTTT
TRBD1,TRBV19,TRBJ1-1,-,CASTGTGPNTEAFF,TGTGCCAGTACGGGGACAGGCCCGAACACTGAAGCTTTCTTT
-,TRBV6-5,TRBJ2-2,-,CASSREPDTGELFF,TGTGCCAGCAGCAGGGAACCGGACACCGGGGAGCTGTTTTTT
TRBD2,TRBV9,TRBJ2-5,-,CASSPYAGVETQYF,TGTGCCAGCAGCCCATATGCGGGGGTGGAGACCCAGTACTTC
-,TRBV19,TRBJ2-1,-,CASSIGLYNEQFF,TGTGCCAGTAGTATAGGACTTTACAATGAGCAGTTCTTC
TRBD1,TRBV6-1,TRBJ1-2,-,CASSAAGTAGQNYGYTF,TGTGCCAGCAGTGCCGCCGGGACAGCGGGACAAAACTATGGCTACACCTTC
TRBD2,TRBV9,TRBJ2-3,-,CASSVASGGFPSTDTQYF,TGTGCCAGCAGCGTAGCCAGCGGGGGGTTCCCTAGCACAGATACGCAGTATTTT
TRBD1,TRBV11-2,TRBJ2-5,-,CASSLGDSRTQYF,TGTGCCAGCAGCTTAGGGGACAGTCGGACCCAGTACTTC
TRBD1,TRBV27,TRBJ2-2,-,CASSDDRERELFF,TGTGCCAGCAGTGACGACAGGGAACGGGAGCTGTTTTTT
-,TRBV28,TRBJ1-3,-,CASSVTGNTIYF,TGTGCCAGCAGTGTCACAGGGAACACCATATATTTT
TRBD2,TRBV7-2,TRBJ2-1,-,CASSARRGYNEQFF,TGTGCCAGCAGCGCCCGGCGGGGGTACAATGAGCAGTTCTTC
TRBD1,TRBV7-3,TRBJ1-2,few,CASSPDRGNGYTF,TGTGCCAGCAGCCCCGACAGGGGGAATGGCTACACCTTC
TRBD2,TRBV6-6,TRBJ2-5,-,CASTKPGLAGGETQYF,TGTGCCAGCACTAAACCTGGACTAGCGGGGGGGGAGACCCAGTACTTC
-,TRBV5-1,TRBJ2-3,-,CASSLDGDRGDTQYF,TGCGCCAGCAGCTTGGATGGGGATAGGGGGGATACGCAGTATTTT